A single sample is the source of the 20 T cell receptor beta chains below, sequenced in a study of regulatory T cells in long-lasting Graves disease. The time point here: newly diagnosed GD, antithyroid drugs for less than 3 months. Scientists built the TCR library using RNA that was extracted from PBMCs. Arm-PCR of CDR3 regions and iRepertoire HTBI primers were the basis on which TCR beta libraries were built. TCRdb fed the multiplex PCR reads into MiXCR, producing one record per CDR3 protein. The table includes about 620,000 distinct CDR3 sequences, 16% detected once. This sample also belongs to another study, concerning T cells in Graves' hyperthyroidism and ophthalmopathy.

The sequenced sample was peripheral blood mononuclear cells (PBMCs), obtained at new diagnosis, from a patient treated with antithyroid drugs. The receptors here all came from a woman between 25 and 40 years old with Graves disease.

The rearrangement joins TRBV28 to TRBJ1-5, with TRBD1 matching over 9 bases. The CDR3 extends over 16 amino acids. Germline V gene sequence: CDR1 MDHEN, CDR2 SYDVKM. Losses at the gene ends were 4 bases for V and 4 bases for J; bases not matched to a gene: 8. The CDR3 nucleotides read TGTGCCAGCAGTTCCTATGGGACAGGGAGTAATCAGCCCCAGCATTTT. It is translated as CASSSYGTGSNQPQHF.

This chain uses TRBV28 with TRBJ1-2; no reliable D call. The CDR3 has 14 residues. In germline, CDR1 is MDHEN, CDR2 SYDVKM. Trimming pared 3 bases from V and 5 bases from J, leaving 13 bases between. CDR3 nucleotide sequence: TGTGCCAGCAGTTTTTCGATGAATGGGTATGGCTACACCTTC. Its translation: CASSFSMNGYGYTF.

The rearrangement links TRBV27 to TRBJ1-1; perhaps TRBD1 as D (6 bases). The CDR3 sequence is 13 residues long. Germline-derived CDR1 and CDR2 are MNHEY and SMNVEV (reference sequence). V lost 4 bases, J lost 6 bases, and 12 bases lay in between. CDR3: CASSSWGAAEAFF. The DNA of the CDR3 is TGTGCCAGCAGTTCGTGGGGGGCCGCTGAAGCTTTCTTT.

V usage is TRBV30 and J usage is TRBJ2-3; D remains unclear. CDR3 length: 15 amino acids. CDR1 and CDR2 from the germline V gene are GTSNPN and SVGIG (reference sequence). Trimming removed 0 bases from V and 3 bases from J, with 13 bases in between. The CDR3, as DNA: TGTGCCTGGAGTGTTCAAACCTTATCGACAGATACGCAGTATTTT. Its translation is CAWSVQTLSTDTQYF.

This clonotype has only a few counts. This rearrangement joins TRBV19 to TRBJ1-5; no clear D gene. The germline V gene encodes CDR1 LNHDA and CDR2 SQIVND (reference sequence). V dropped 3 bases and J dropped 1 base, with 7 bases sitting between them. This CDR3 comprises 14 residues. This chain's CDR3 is CASSIRLSNQPQHF. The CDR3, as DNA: TGTGCCAGTAGTATTAGATTAAGCAATCAGCCCCAGCATTTT.

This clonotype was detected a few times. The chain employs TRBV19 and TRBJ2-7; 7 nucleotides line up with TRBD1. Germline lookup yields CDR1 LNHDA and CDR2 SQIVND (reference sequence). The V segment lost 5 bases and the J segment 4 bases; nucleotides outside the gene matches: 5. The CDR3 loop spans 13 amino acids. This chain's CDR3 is CASSAGGGYEQYF. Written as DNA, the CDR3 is TGTGCCAGTAGTGCAGGGGGTGGATACGAGCAGTACTTC.

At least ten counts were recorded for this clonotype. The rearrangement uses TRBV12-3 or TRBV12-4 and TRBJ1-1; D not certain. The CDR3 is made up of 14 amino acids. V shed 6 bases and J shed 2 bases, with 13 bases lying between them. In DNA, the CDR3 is TGTGCCAGCAGGGGGATATTGACCAACACTGAAGCTTTCTTT. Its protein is CASRGILTNTEAFF.

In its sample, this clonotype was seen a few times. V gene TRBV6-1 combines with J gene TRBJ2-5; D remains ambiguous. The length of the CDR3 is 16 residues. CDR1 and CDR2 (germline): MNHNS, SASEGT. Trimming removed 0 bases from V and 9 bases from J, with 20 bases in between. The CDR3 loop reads CASSEALSGPAKAQYF. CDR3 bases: TGTGCCAGCAGTGAAGCGCTTTCCGGACCCGCGAAGGCCCAGTACTTC.

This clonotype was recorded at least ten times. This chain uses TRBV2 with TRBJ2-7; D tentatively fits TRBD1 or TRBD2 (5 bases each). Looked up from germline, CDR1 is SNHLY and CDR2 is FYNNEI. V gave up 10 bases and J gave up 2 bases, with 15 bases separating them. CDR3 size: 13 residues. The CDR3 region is CATARDAAYEQYF. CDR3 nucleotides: TGTGCCACCGCAAGGGACGCTGCCTACGAGCAGTACTTC.

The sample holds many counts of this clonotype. Here the CDR3 reads CSAISGTGVYEQYF. Here the CDR3 DNA reads TGCAGTGCAATATCCGGGACAGGGGTCTACGAGCAGTACTTC. The chain carries TRBV20-1 and TRBJ2-7, with 10 bases lining up with TRBD1. With V trimmed by 6 bases and J by 3 bases, 8 bases remained unmatched. Germline-derived CDR1 and CDR2 are DFQATT and SNEGSKA (reference sequence). CDR3 size: 14 residues.

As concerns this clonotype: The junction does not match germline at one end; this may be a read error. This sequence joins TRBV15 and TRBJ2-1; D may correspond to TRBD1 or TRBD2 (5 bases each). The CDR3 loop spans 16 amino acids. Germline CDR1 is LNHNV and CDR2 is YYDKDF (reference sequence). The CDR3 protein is CAASRDLGVGDNEQFF. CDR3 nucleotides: TGTGCCGCCAGCAGAGATCTGGGGGTCGGCGACAATGAGCAGTTCTTC.

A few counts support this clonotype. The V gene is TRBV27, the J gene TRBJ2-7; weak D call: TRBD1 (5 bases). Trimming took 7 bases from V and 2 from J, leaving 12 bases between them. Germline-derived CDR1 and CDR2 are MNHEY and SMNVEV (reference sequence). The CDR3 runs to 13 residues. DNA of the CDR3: TGTGCCAGCACGGCAAGGGGAACCTACGAGCAGTACTTC. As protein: CASTARGTYEQYF.

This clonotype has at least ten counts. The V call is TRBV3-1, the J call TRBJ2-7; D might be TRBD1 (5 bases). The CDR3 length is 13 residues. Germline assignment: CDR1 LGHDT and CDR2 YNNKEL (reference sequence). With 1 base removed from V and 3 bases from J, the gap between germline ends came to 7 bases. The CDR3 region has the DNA TGTGCCAGCAGCCAAGTCCAGGGCTACGAGCAGTACTTC. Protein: CASSQVQGYEQYF.

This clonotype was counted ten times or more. This CDR3 is CSTTGLTYEQYF. The CDR3 DNA reads TGCAGCACGACAGGCTTGACCTACGAGCAGTACTTC. The chain combines TRBV20-1 with TRBJ2-7; D is possibly TRBD1 (6 bases). CDR3 length equals 12 residues. Germline loops: CDR1 DFQATT, CDR2 SNEGSKA (reference sequence).

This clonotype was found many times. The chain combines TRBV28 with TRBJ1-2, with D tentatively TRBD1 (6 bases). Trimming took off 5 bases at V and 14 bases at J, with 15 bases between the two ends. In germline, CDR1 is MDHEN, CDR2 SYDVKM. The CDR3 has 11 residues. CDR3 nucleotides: TGTGCCAGCAGTAAACTGGACAGCAGAACCTTC. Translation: CASSKLDSRTF.

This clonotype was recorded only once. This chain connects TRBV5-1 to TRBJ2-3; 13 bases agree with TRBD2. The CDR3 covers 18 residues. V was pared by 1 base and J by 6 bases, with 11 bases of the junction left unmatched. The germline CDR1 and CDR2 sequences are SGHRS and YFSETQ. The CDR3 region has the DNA TGCGCCAGCAGCTTGTGGACTAGCGGGAGTAAGTCGCCGGATACGCAGTATTTT. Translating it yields CASSLWTSGSKSPDTQYF.

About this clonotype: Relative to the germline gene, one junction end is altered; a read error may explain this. The CDR3 nucleotides are TGTGCCAGCAGTTCCCAATGGAATGAGCGGTTCTTC. Residues: CASSSQWNERFF. The rearrangement links TRBV28 to TRBJ2-1; D is uncertain. Germline values: CDR1 MDHEN, CDR2 SYDVKM. The CDR3 spans 12 residues.

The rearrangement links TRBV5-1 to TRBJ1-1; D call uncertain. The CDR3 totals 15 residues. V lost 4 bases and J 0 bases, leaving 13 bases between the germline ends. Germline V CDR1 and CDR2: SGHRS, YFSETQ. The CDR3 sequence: CASSRGRELNTEAFF. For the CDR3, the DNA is TGCGCCAGCAGCCGCGGGCGGGAGTTGAACACTGAAGCTTTCTTT.

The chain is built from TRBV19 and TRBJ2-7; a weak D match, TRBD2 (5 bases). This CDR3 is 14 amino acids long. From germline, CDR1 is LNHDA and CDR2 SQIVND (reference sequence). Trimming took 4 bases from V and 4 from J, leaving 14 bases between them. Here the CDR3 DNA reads TGTGCCAGTAGTAAATGGACTGGGAGTTACGAGCAGTACTTC. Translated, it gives CASSKWTGSYEQYF.

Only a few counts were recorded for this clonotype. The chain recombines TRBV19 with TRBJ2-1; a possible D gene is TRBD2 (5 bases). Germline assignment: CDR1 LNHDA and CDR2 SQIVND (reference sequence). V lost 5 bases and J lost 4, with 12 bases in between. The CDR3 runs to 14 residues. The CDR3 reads CASSFGRGYNEQFF. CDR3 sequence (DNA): TGTGCCAGTAGTTTCGGACGGGGTTACAATGAGCAGTTCTTC.